The 6 T cell receptor beta chains presented below share a single source sample, sequenced in a study of identical twins (dated by TCRdb to 2016 to 2017). The library was obtained by 5' RACE. Sequencing used an Illumina HiSeq 2000. The public reads were reprocessed in TCRdb via fastp at Q25 and MiXCR, keeping in-frame beta chains. All rows with the same CDR3 protein become a single entry with the most common DNA and genes. For this sample the table gives about 530,000 distinct CDR3 sequences, of which around 22% were detected only once. The ten top clones hold approximately 0.48% of the sample. The same data also went into a second study, on yellow fever vaccine responses in identical twins.

The sequenced material came from CD4+ T cells sorted from blood. The receptor set was obtained from a woman between 18 and 29 years old in good health.

The J gene is TRBJ2-7, the V gene TRBV18; the D is unclear. Germline V CDR1 and CDR2: KGHSH, LQKENI. Trimming removed 1 base from V and 6 bases from J, with 4 bases in between. This CDR3 has 11 amino acids. The CDR3 nucleotides read TGTGCCAGCTCACCACTTTTCGAGCAGTACTTC. It is translated as CASSPLFEQYF. Full variable domain (remainder filled in from reference TRBV18 and TRBJ2-7): NAGVMQNPRHLVRRRGQEARLRCSPMKGHSHVYWYRQLPEEGLKFMVYLQKENIIDESGMPKERFSAEFPKEGPSILRIQQVVRGDSAAYFCASSPLFEQYFGPGTRLTVT.

J is TRBJ1-2 and V is TRBV5-1; D is unclear. Germline V gives CDR1 SGHRS, CDR2 YFSETQ. The CDR3 runs 13 residues. V was shortened by 0 bases and J by 4 bases, with 7 bases between the two germline ends. DNA for the CDR3: TGCGCCAGCAGCTTGGGGGAGGGCTATGGCTACACCTTC. This sequence encodes CASSLGEGYGYTF.

The chain links TRBV11-2 to TRBJ2-1, with D tentatively TRBD2 (5 bases). The CDR3 length is 17 residues. Trimming left V 5 bases short and J 3 bases short, with 20 bases between. Germline-derived CDR1 and CDR2 are SGHAT and FQNNGV. The CDR3 DNA reads as TGTGCCAGCAGCGCTCCCAGGTGGGGAGTGGGCTACAATGAGCAGTTCTTC. Protein product: CASSAPRWGVGYNEQFF.

The chain is built from TRBV6-1 and TRBJ1-2; 12 nucleotides line up with TRBD1. In germline, CDR1 is MNHNS, CDR2 SASEGT. V dropped 6 bases and J dropped 8; count of bases not matched to a gene: 7. The CDR3 length is 14 residues. CDR3 nucleotide sequence: TGTGCCAGCAGACGGGGACAGGGGGCGCGAGGCTACACCTTC. It is translated as CASRRGQGARGYTF.

The table lists this clonotype with many counts. The chain carries TRBV12-3 or TRBV12-4 and TRBJ2-1, with 9 bases lining up with TRBD2. J was trimmed by 3 bases and V by 2 bases; bases with no gene match: 11. The CDR3 totals 18 residues. This CDR3 reads CASSLWHASGTNYNEQFF. CDR3 in DNA: TGTGCCAGCAGTTTATGGCATGCTAGCGGGACTAACTACAATGAGCAGTTCTTC.

This clonotype was seen more than once but under ten times. The chain combines TRBV20-1 with TRBJ1-1; D is uncertain. The ends were cut back, 3 bases at V and 1 base at J, with 9 bases in the middle. CDR3 size: 13 residues. Germline CDR1 is DFQATT and CDR2 is SNEGSKA (reference sequence). CDR3 DNA: TGCAGTGCTAGCGCGACCCCGAACACTGAAGCTTTCTTT. The encoded protein is CSASATPNTEAFF.